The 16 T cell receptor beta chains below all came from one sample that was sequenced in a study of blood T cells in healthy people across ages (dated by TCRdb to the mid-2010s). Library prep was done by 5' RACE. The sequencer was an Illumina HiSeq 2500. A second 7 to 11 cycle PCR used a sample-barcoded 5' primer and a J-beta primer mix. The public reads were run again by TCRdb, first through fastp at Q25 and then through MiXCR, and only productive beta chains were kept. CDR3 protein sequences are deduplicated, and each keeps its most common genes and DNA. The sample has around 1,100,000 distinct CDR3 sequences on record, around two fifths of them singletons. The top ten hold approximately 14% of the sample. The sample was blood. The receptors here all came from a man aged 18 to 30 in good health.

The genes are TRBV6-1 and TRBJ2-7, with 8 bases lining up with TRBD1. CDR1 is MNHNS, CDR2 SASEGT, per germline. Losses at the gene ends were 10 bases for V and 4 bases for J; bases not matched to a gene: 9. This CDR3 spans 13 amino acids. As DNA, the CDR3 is TGTGCCATCGCTCCGGGACAGGAGTACGAGCAGTACTTC. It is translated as CAIAPGQEYEQYF.

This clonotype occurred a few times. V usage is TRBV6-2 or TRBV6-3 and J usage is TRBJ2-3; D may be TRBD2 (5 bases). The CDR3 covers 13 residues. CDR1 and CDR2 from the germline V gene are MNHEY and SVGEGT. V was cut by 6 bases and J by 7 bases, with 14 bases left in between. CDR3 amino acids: CASSPRTRNTQYF. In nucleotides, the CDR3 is TGTGCCAGCAGCCCTCGGACTCGGAATACGCAGTATTTT.

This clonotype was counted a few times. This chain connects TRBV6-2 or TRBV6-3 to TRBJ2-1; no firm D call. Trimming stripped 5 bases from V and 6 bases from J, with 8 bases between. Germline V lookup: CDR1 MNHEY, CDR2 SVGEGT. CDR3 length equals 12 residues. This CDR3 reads CASSQNPNEQFF. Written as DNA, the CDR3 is TGTGCCAGCAGTCAGAACCCCAATGAGCAGTTCTTC.

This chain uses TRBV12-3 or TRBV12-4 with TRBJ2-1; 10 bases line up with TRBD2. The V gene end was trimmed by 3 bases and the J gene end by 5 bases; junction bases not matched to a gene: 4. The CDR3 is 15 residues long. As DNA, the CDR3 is TGTGCCAGCAGTTTCCTAGCGGGGGATAACAATGAGCAGTTCTTC. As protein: CASSFLAGDNNEQFF.

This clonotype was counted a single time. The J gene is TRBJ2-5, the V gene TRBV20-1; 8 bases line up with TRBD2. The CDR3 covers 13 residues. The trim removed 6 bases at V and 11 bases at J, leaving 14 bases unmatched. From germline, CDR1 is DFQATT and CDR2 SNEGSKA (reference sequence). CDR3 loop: CSATGTRKSEQYF. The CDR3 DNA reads TGCAGTGCGACCGGGACTAGAAAAAGTGAGCAGTACTTC.

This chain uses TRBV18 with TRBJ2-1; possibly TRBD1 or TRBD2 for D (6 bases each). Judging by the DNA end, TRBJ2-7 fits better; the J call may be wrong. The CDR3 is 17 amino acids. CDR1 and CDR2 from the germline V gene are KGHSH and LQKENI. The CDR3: CASSPPSTGTGYNEQYF. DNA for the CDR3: TGTGCCAGCTCACCACCCTCCACAGGGACTGGGTACAATGAGCAGTACTTC.

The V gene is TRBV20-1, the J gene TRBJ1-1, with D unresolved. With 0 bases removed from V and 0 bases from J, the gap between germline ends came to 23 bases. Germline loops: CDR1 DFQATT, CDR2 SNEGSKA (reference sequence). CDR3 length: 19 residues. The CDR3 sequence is CSARDLTPPTRNLNTEAFF. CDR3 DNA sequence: TGCAGTGCTAGAGATTTGACCCCTCCCACAAGGAACTTGAACACTGAAGCTTTCTTT.

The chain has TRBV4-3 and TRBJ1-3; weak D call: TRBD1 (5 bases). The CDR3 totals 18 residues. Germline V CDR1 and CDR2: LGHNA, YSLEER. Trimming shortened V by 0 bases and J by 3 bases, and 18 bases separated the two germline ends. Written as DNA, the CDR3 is TGCGCCAGCAGCCAAGATATCCAGGGAGTGGGCTTTGGAAACACCATATATTTT. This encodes CASSQDIQGVGFGNTIYF.

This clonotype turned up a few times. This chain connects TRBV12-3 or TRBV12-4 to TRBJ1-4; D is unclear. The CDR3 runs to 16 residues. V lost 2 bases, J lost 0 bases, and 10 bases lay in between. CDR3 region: CASSLNPQPTNEKLFF. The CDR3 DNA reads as TGTGCCAGCAGTTTAAACCCACAGCCAACTAATGAAAAACTGTTTTTT.

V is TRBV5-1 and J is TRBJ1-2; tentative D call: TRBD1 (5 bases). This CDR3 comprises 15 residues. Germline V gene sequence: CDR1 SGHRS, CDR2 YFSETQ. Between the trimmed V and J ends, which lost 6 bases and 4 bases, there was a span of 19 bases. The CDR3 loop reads CASKLSEGKAYGYTF. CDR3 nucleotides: TGCGCCAGCAAGCTCTCCGAGGGGAAGGCCTATGGCTACACCTTC.

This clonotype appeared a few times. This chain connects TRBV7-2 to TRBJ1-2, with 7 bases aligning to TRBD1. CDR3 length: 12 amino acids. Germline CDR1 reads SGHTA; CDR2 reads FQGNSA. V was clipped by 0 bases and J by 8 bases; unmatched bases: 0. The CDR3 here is CASSLAQGGYTF. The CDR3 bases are TGTGCCAGCAGCTTAGCACAGGGGGGCTACACCTTC.

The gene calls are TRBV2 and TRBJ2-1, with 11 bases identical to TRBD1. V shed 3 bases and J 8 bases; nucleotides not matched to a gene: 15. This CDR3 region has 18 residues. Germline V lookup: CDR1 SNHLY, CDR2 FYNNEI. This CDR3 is CASSDPLTGQGAMDEQFF. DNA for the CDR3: TGTGCCAGCAGTGACCCCCTTACCGGACAGGGGGCGATGGATGAGCAGTTCTTC.

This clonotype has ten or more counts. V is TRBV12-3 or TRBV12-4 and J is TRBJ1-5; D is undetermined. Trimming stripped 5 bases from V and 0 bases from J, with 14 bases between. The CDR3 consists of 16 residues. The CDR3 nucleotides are TGTGCCAGCAGTCCCCGGGGAGACAATAGCAATCAGCCCCAGCATTTT. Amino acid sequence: CASSPRGDNSNQPQHF.

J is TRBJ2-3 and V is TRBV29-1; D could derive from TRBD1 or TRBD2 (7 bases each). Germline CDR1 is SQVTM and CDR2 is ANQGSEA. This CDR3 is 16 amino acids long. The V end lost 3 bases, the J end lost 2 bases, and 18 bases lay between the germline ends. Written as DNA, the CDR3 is TGCAGCGTTGAGGAGGGGAGGGACAGCTTCACAGATACGCAGTATTTT. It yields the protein CSVEEGRDSFTDTQYF.

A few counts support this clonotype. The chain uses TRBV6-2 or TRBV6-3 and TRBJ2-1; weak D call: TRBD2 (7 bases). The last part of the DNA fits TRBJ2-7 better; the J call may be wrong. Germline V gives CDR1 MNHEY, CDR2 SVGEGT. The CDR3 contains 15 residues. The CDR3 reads CASSYSRGPYNEQYF. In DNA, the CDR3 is TGTGCCAGCAGTTACTCGCGGGGGCCTTACAATGAGCAGTACTTC.

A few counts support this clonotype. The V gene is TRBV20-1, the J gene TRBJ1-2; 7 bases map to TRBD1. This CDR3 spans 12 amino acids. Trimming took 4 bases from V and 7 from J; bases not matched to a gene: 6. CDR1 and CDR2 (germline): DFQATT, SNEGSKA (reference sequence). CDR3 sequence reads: CSATTGQGGYTF. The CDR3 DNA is TGCAGTGCTACGACAGGGCAGGGTGGCTACACCTTC.